This T cell receptor beta chain appears in the sequencing data of a study of cytomegalovirus exposure and HLA in healthy donors. The PCR had 60 Vbeta and 13 Jbeta primers. Using immunoSEQ multiplex PCR, the repertoire was profiled, and TCRdb retains in-frame clones only, with some absent. In the table there are 250,000 to 350,000 clones, 72% of which are singletons. Remarks on this clone: The antigen is not known.

Samples came from healthy bone marrow donors. General study points: Reported results showed that the classifier diagnosed cytomegalovirus status with high specificity and sensitivity. Earlier analysis found most TCR beta V segments productive about 87% or about 30% of the time.

V shed 3 bases, J shed 5 bases, and the junction held 6 bases outside the gene matches. Germline values: CDR1 MDHEN, CDR2 SYDVKM. The length of the CDR3 is 14 residues. The material sequenced was PBMCs. The sequence derives from a female donor in good health and CMV-seronegative. The chain combines TRBV28 with TRBJ2-7; 8 bases align to TRBD2. The CDR3, as DNA: TGTGCCAGCAGTTTGTTACGGGAGGGCGACGAGCAGTACTTC. Protein sequence: CASSLLREGDEQYF.